The 21 T cell receptor beta chains in this list originate from one sample, sequenced in a study of T cell responses to AZD1222 COVID-19 vaccine. Clones were sequenced by immunoSEQ multiplex PCR, and TCRdb holds only the in-frame ones, with some missing. Here the sample spans around 96,000 clones, about 89% being singletons. This sample comprised peripheral blood, obtained 28 days after the second AZD1222 dose. These TCRs come from an adult who received the AZD1222 COVID-19 vaccine.

This clone was seen more than once but under ten times. The V and J genes are TRBV19 and TRBJ2-3, with TRBD2 as a possible D gene (5 bases). From germline, CDR1 is LNHDA and CDR2 SQIVND (reference sequence). The CDR3 has 15 amino acids. Trimming removed 2 bases at V and 0 bases at J, with 9 bases between. The CDR3 region is CASSISSSSTDTQYF. The DNA for the CDR3 is TGTGCCAGTAGTATATCTAGCTCTAGCACAGATACGCAGTATTTT.

In this sample, this clone turned up once. The chain uses TRBV11-2 and TRBJ1-1, with 10 bases identical to TRBD1. The CDR3 totals 16 residues. The germline gives CDR1 SGHAT, CDR2 FQNNGV. V was pared by 7 bases and J by 5 bases, with 13 bases of the junction left unmatched. The CDR3 here is CASNHPGTGVETEAFF. DNA of the CDR3: TGTGCCAGCAACCATCCCGGGACAGGGGTTGAGACTGAAGCTTTCTTT.

The rearrangement links TRBV3-1 (or the pseudogene TRBV3-2) to TRBJ1-2, with D tentatively TRBD1 (6 bases). Germline CDR1 reads LGHDT; CDR2 reads YNNKEL (reference sequence). CDR3 length: 15 residues. Trimming removed 1 base from V and 7 bases from J, with 16 bases in between. The CDR3 DNA reads TGTGCCAGCAGCCAAGGGGGGGCGGTAAAAGCTGGCTACACCTTC. Translating gives CASSQGGAVKAGYTF.

The CDR3: CASSPNGLAGKYEQFF. The CDR3 DNA sequence: TGTGCCAGCAGCCCGAATGGACTAGCGGGGAAGTATGAGCAGTTCTTC. V usage is TRBV13 and J usage is TRBJ2-1; 12 bases fit TRBD2. The junction had 10 bases not matched to a gene; V was cut back by 5 bases and J by 8 bases. The CDR3 is 16 residues long. From germline, CDR1 is PRHDT and CDR2 FYEKMQ (reference sequence).

J is TRBJ1-5 and V is TRBV2; no reliable D call. V was clipped by 8 bases and J by 3 bases, with 20 bases between them. The CDR3 is made up of 16 amino acids. Germline assignment: CDR1 SNHLY and CDR2 FYNNEI. The CDR3 loop is CASPFEVKQVNQPQHF. Here the CDR3 DNA reads TGTGCCAGCCCCTTTGAGGTTAAGCAGGTCAATCAGCCCCAGCATTTT. Full variable domain (remainder filled in from reference TRBV2 and TRBJ1-5): EPEVTQTPSHQVTQMGQEVILRCVPISNHLYFYWYRQILGQKVEFLVSFYNNEISEKSEIFDDQFSVERPDGSNFTLKIRSTKLEDSAMYFCASPFEVKQVNQPQHFGDGTRLSIL.

The rearrangement links TRBV2 to TRBJ1-1; TRBD1 might be the D (6 bases). This CDR3 region has 16 residues. The V gene lost 10 bases and the J gene lost 10 bases, with 31 bases spanning the gap. Germline CDR1 SNHLY, CDR2 FYNNEI. For the CDR3, the DNA is TGTGCCAATCGACTTCCTGAGAAGGGGGTTCGATGTGGAGCTTTCTTT. This translates into CANRLPEKGVRCGAFF.

The V and J genes are TRBV5-8 and TRBJ1-5, with 8 bases that match TRBD1. The V gene's germline CDR1 is SGHTS and CDR2 YDEGEE. J lost 1 base, V lost 3 bases, and 3 bases had no gene match. The CDR3 contains 15 residues. CDR3 amino acids: CASSYRQGSNQPQHF. Here the CDR3 DNA reads TGTGCCAGCAGCTACAGACAGGGGAGCAATCAGCCCCAGCATTTT.

For the CDR3, the DNA is TGTGCCAGCAGCTGGTACGCGAACACTGAAGCTTTCTTT. Translated: CASSWYANTEAFF. The chain joins TRBV11-2 to TRBJ1-1; the D is unclear. Germline CDR1 reads SGHAT; CDR2 reads FQNNGV. This CDR3 contains 13 residues. V lost 4 bases and J 1 base, leaving 7 bases between the germline ends.

Concerning this clone itself: In the same sample, other DNA sequences code for this CDR3. The chain is built from TRBV15 and TRBJ1-2; D gene ambiguous. Trimming took off 0 bases at V and 4 bases at J, with 3 bases between the two ends. Germline CDR1 reads LNHNV; CDR2 reads YYDKDF (reference sequence). The CDR3 extends over 12 amino acids. CDR3 in amino acids: CATSREGYGYTF. The CDR3 DNA reads as TGTGCCACCAGCAGAGAAGGCTATGGCTACACCTTC.

The genes are TRBV9 and TRBJ1-3; 7 nucleotides align to TRBD1. The CDR3 consists of 17 residues. Germline lookup yields CDR1 SGDLS and CDR2 YYNGEE. V was pared by 0 bases and J by 1 base, with 7 bases of the junction left unmatched. The CDR3 is CASSVDRGRQSGNTIYF. The DNA for the CDR3 is TGTGCCAGCAGCGTAGACAGGGGACGACAATCTGGAAACACCATATATTTT.

This chain uses TRBV2 with TRBJ1-1, with TRBD1 identical over 7 bases. The CDR3 totals 14 residues. Per germline, CDR1 SNHLY and CDR2 FYNNEI. V shed 6 bases and J 0 bases; nucleotides not matched to a gene: 4. CDR3 sequence (DNA): TGTGCCAGCAGCGTACAGGGGATGAACACTGAAGCTTTCTTT. Amino acid sequence: CASSVQGMNTEAFF.

The chain recombines TRBV20-1 with TRBJ2-1; no clear D gene. V shed 3 bases and J shed 0 bases, with 9 bases lying between them. From germline, CDR1 is DFQATT and CDR2 SNEGSKA (reference sequence). The length of the CDR3 is 14 residues. CDR3: CSASPGSSYNEQFF. CDR3 DNA sequence: TGCAGTGCTAGTCCAGGAAGCTCCTACAATGAGCAGTTCTTC.

The chain employs TRBV30 and TRBJ1-5; the match to TRBD1 covers 7 bases. Trimming removed 1 base from V and 6 bases from J; junction bases left unmatched: 3. The CDR3 has 13 residues. Germline V lookup: CDR1 GTSNPN, CDR2 SVGIG (reference sequence). For the CDR3, the DNA is TGTGCCTGGAGTGGGCAGGGGGGTCAGCCCCAGCATTTT. It encodes CAWSGQGGQPQHF.

The chain combines TRBV7-3 with TRBJ2-7, with TRBD2 matching over 13 bases. V was pared by 3 bases and J by 2 bases, with 1 base of the junction left unmatched. The CDR3 loop spans 15 amino acids. Germline loops: CDR1 SGHTA, CDR2 FQGTGA. CDR3 region: CASSLGLAGTYEQYF. CDR3 coding DNA: TGTGCCAGCAGCTTGGGACTAGCGGGGACCTACGAGCAGTACTTC.

The chain is built from TRBV5-5 and TRBJ2-1, with D unresolved. Trimming left V 3 bases short and J 9 bases short, with 13 bases between. Germline CDR1 is SGHKS and CDR2 is YYEKEE (reference sequence). This CDR3 comprises 13 residues. In DNA, the CDR3 is TGTGCCAGCAGCTCTTGGGCCGCGATTGAGCAGTTCTTC. Translation: CASSSWAAIEQFF.

The chain links TRBV5-1 to TRBJ2-3; D is uncertain. In germline, CDR1 is SGHRS, CDR2 YFSETQ. This CDR3 is built from 15 residues. V was cut by 2 bases and J by 2 bases, with 12 bases left in between. CDR3 protein: CASSFGGSSTDTQYF. CDR3 sequence (DNA): TGCGCCAGCAGCTTTGGTGGGTCTTCCACAGATACGCAGTATTTT.

DNA of the CDR3: TGCAGCGTTGGGGGACAGGGGTCCTACAACTATGGCTACACCTTC. This translates into CSVGGQGSYNYGYTF. V usage is TRBV29-1 and J usage is TRBJ1-2; TRBD1 aligns across 10 bases. This CDR3 region has 15 residues. V dropped 4 bases and J dropped 2; count of bases not matched to a gene: 7. The germline gives CDR1 SQVTM, CDR2 ANQGSEA.

This clone was observed a handful of times. V usage is TRBV30 and J usage is TRBJ2-7; D uncertain. Germline loops: CDR1 GTSNPN, CDR2 SVGIG (reference sequence). This CDR3 is 12 amino acids long. V lost 0 bases and J lost 5, with 8 bases in between. The CDR3 region has the DNA TGTGCCTGGAGTGTATACAGTAACGAGCAGTACTTC. It encodes CAWSVYSNEQYF.

The chain couples TRBV28 to TRBJ2-2; 11 bases align to TRBD1. V lost 2 bases and J lost 4; bases outside the gene matches: 3. Germline V gives CDR1 MDHEN, CDR2 SYDVKM. This CDR3 contains 16 residues. CDR3 sequence reads: CASSLSGTGGTGELFF. In DNA form, the CDR3 reads TGTGCCAGCAGTTTAAGCGGGACAGGGGGCACCGGGGAGCTGTTTTTT.

The chain combines TRBV7-9 with TRBJ1-2; D unresolved. Trimming left V 1 base short and J 6 bases short, with 6 bases between. CDR3 length: 12 residues. Germline CDR1 and CDR2: SEHNR and FQNEAQ (reference sequence). The CDR3 DNA reads as TGTGCCAGCAGCTTAGGGAATAATGGCTACACCTTC. Amino acid sequence: CASSLGNNGYTF. Together with reference TRBV7-9 and TRBJ1-2, the CDR3 gives the full variable domain: DTGVSQNPRHKITKRGQNVTFRCDPISEHNRLYWYRQTLGQGPEFLTYFQNEAQLEKSRLLSDRFSAERPKGSFSTLEIQRTEQGDSAMYLCASSLGNNGYTFGSGTRLTVV.

This clone turned up a few times. The chain combines TRBV5-1 with TRBJ2-3; possibly TRBD1 for D (6 bases). The V gene lost 0 bases and the J gene lost 3 bases, with 11 bases spanning the gap. The germline V gene has CDR1 SGHRS and CDR2 YFSETQ. This CDR3 contains 15 residues. The CDR3 DNA reads as TGCGCCAGCAGCTTGGAAGGGACATCGACAGATACGCAGTATTTT. Translation gives CASSLEGTSTDTQYF. Full variable domain (outside the CDR3, taken from reference TRBV5-1 and TRBJ2-3): KAGVTQTPRYLIKTRGQQVTLSCSPISGHRSVSWYQQTPGQGLQFLFEYFSETQRNKGNFPGRFSGRQFSNSRSEMNVSTLELGDSALYLCASSLEGTSTDTQYFGPGTRLTVL.